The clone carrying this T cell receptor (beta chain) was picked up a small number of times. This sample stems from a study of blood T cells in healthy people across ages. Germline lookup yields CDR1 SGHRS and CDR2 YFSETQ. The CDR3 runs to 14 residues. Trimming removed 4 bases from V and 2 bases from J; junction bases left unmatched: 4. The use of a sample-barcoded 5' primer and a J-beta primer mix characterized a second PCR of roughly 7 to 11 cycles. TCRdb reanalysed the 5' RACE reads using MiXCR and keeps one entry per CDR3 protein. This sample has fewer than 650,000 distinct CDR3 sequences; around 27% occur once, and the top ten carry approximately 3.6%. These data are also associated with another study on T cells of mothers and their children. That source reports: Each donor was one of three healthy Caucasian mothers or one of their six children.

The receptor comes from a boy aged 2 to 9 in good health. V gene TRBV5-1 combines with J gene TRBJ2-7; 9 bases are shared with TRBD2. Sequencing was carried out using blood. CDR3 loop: CASSPAGGTYEQYF. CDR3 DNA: TGCGCCAGCAGCCCAGCGGGGGGTACCTACGAGCAGTACTTC.